This T cell receptor beta chain was sequenced in a study of T cell responses to AZD1222 COVID-19 vaccine. Trimming removed 3 bases at V and 0 bases at J, with 15 bases between. Germline CDR1 reads DFQATT; CDR2 reads SNEGSKA (reference sequence). The CDR3 is 16 amino acids. Study results and caveats: Repertoire collection took place solely once the T cell response had peaked. Unmutated variant regions are reportedly the target of nearly half of TCRs that are spike-specific.

Note on this clone: Its antigen is unidentified.

Data came from immunoSEQ multiplex PCR; TCRdb stores just in-frame clones and leaves some out. The data hold around 140,000 clones, with roughly 92% observed a single time. This receptor was identified in an adult in good health. The rearrangement joins TRBV20-1 to TRBJ2-1, with D perhaps matching TRBD1 or TRBD2 (5 bases each). Sequenced here: peripheral blood, sampled on day 0 of AZD1222 vaccination. The CDR3 region has the DNA TGCAGTGCTAGTCTTCTCCAGGGACCCTCCTACAATGAGCAGTTCTTC. It translates to CSASLLQGPSYNEQFF.